Each of the 31 T cell receptor beta chains below was sequenced from the same sample in a study of shared clonotypes between healthy human individuals (dated by TCRdb to the early 2020s). CD8 naive samples were obtained by positive selection for CCR7 among CD45RO-negative cells, yielding a CD45RA+CCR7+ population from which TemRA cells were excluded. The receptor library was made with the immunoSEQ multiplex PCR assay. The source is immuneACCESS, and TCRdb retained only in-frame sequences with V and J called. Part of the clones is not carried over; for the studies checked, unresolved V genes explain less than half of this, and the remainder is unexplained. The sample has around 550,000 clones on record, 85% to 95% of them singletons. The top ten clonotypes cover 0.11% of the sample. Sequenced: naive CD8+ T cells sorted from blood. This sample's cell subset or site label indicates: CD45RA+CCR7+. These receptors originate from a woman younger than 45 in good health.

A remark on this clone: Other DNA sequences in the same sample also yield this CDR3. The rearrangement uses TRBV11-2 and TRBJ2-5; D uncertain. The V and J ends lost 1 base and 2 bases respectively, with 8 bases between them. Germline CDR1 and CDR2: SGHAT and FQNNGV. The CDR3 has 14 residues. The CDR3: CASSLVRAQETQYF. Here the CDR3 DNA reads TGTGCCAGCAGCTTAGTCCGGGCACAAGAGACCCAGTACTTC.

As concerns this clone: At the DNA level, this CDR3 is encoded by other sequences in the same sample as well. In nucleotides, the CDR3 is TGTGCCAGCAGCTTAGTGGGACAGGGCTACGAGCAGTACTTC. Translation gives CASSLVGQGYEQYF. The gene calls are TRBV11-2 and TRBJ2-7; 9 nucleotides match TRBD1. The germline V gene encodes CDR1 SGHAT and CDR2 FQNNGV. The CDR3 has 14 amino acids. V lost 1 base to trimming and J lost 3 bases; unmatched junction nucleotides: 1.

As to this clone: The identical CDR3 is also encoded by other nucleotide sequences in the sample. The chain joins TRBV2 to TRBJ2-7; D is ambiguous. The CDR3 spans 10 residues. Germline CDR1 and CDR2: SNHLY and FYNNEI. Between the trimmed V and J ends, which lost 4 bases and 4 bases, there was a span of 2 bases. This CDR3 is CASSAYEQYF. Here the CDR3 DNA reads TGTGCCAGCAGTGCGTACGAGCAGTACTTC.

This chain links TRBV18 with TRBJ1-2; D is uncertain. The CDR3 spans 14 residues. Trimming shortened V by 3 bases and J by 3 bases, and 11 bases separated the two germline ends. The germline V gene has CDR1 KGHSH and CDR2 LQKENI. CDR3 sequence: CASSPPDGYYGYTF. In DNA, the CDR3 is TGTGCCAGCTCACCTCCCGACGGATACTATGGCTACACCTTC.

The chain recombines TRBV2 with TRBJ2-7, with D perhaps being TRBD1 or TRBD2 (7 bases each). Trimming shortened V by 4 bases and J by 3 bases, and 13 bases separated the two germline ends. Germline values: CDR1 SNHLY, CDR2 FYNNEI. This CDR3 contains 14 residues. CDR3 protein: CASSVGGDSYEQYF. The CDR3, as DNA: TGTGCCAGCAGTGTGGGGGGGGACAGCTACGAGCAGTACTTC.

This chain links TRBV6-1 with TRBJ2-7, with 8 bases that match TRBD2. The CDR3 length is 16 residues. Germline CDR1 is MNHNS and CDR2 is SASEGT. The junction had 7 bases not matched to a gene; V was cut back by 3 bases and J by 0 bases. The CDR3 protein is CASSEAGLAGSYEQYF. The CDR3 nucleotides read TGTGCCAGCAGTGAGGCAGGGCTAGCGGGCTCCTACGAGCAGTACTTC.

As for this clone: The same CDR3 also results from other DNA sequences found in this sample. The chain joins TRBV30 to TRBJ1-1, with TRBD1 identical over 8 bases. This CDR3 contains 13 residues. CDR1 is GTSNPN, CDR2 SVGIG, per germline (reference sequence). Trimming removed 0 bases from V and 6 bases from J; junction bases left unmatched: 3. This chain's CDR3 is CAWSVGQGSEAFF. The CDR3 DNA reads as TGTGCCTGGAGTGTAGGACAGGGCTCTGAAGCTTTCTTT.

The chain carries TRBV28 and TRBJ1-1; D is uncertain. Per the germline V gene, CDR1 is MDHEN and CDR2 is SYDVKM. The CDR3 is 14 amino acids. V was clipped by 3 bases and J by 3 bases, with 11 bases between them. The CDR3 DNA reads as TGTGCCAGCAGTTTCGCCAGCCTCCACACTGAAGCTTTCTTT. Translating gives CASSFASLHTEAFF.

The V gene is TRBV19, the J gene TRBJ2-5; no firm D call. V dropped 4 bases and J dropped 2 bases, with 14 bases sitting between them. CDR3 length: 15 amino acids. Germline V gene sequence: CDR1 LNHDA, CDR2 SQIVND (reference sequence). CDR3 nucleotides: TGTGCCAGTAGTACCCTCGGCCGGCCACAAGAGACCCAGTACTTC. The encoded protein is CASSTLGRPQETQYF. Combining the CDR3 with reference TRBV19 and TRBJ2-5 gives the whole variable domain DGGITQSPKYLFRKEGQNVTLSCEQNLNHDAMYWYRQDPGQGLRLIYYSQIVNDFQKGDIAEGYSVSREKKESFPLTVTSAQKNPTAFYLCASSTLGRPQETQYFGPGTRLLVL.

The chain employs TRBV19 and TRBJ2-1; tentative D call: TRBD2 (5 bases). The CDR3 is 14 amino acids. V dropped 5 bases and J dropped 4 bases, with 12 bases sitting between them. Per germline, CDR1 LNHDA and CDR2 SQIVND (reference sequence). The CDR3 coding sequence is TGTGCCAGTAGTTCCGGGATCGGTTACAATGAGCAGTTCTTC. Its translation is CASSSGIGYNEQFF.

This sequence joins TRBV29-1 and TRBJ2-1; 12 nucleotides line up with TRBD2. Germline lookup yields CDR1 SQVTM and CDR2 ANQGSEA. The CDR3 runs to 17 residues. After removal of 1 base from V and 8 bases from J, the junction contained 12 bases not matched to a gene. The chain's CDR3 is CSVEGVGWTSGIDEQFF. In DNA, the CDR3 is TGCAGCGTTGAAGGAGTAGGTTGGACTAGCGGGATCGATGAGCAGTTCTTC.

The rearrangement links TRBV7-9 to TRBJ2-1; no definite D call. Germline V gives CDR1 SEHNR, CDR2 FQNEAQ (reference sequence). The V end lost 0 bases, the J end lost 6 bases, and 15 bases lay between the germline ends. This CDR3 has 16 residues. CDR3 coding DNA: TGTGCCAGCAGCTTAGCCGGGCCAAGACCAGGCAATGAGCAGTTCTTC. Its translation is CASSLAGPRPGNEQFF.

This chain uses TRBV28 with TRBJ2-7; the D gene could be TRBD1 or TRBD2 (5 bases each). CDR1 is MDHEN, CDR2 SYDVKM, per germline. With 6 bases removed from V and 0 bases from J, the gap between germline ends came to 9 bases. The CDR3 contains 13 residues. This CDR3 reads CASRGGGSYEQYF. Written as DNA, the CDR3 is TGTGCCAGCAGGGGTGGGGGCTCCTACGAGCAGTACTTC.

V is TRBV28 and J is TRBJ2-7; D possibly corresponds to TRBD1 (6 bases). V lost 3 bases and J lost 3, with 12 bases in between. CDR3 length: 14 amino acids. Germline values: CDR1 MDHEN, CDR2 SYDVKM. The CDR3 DNA reads as TGTGCCAGCAGTTTCCTTGCGACAGGCTACGAGCAGTACTTC. The encoded protein is CASSFLATGYEQYF.

J is TRBJ2-5 and V is TRBV28; D may be TRBD2 (6 bases). The assigned J gene may be wrong: the sequence end matches TRBJ2-7 better. Germline V gives CDR1 MDHEN, CDR2 SYDVKM. The CDR3 totals 15 residues. The DNA of the CDR3 is TGTGCCAGCAGTTCCCCCGGGACTGGCTCCTACGAGCAGTACTTC. Its protein product is CASSSPGTGSYEQYF.

The chain carries TRBV4-1 and TRBJ1-2; D is undetermined. Between the trimmed V and J ends, which lost 1 base and 6 bases, there was a span of 12 bases. The CDR3 runs 14 residues. Germline V gene lookup returns CDR1 MGHRA and CDR2 YSYEKL. In nucleotides, the CDR3 is TGCGCCAGCAGCCAAGCGATAGGGCATCATGGCTACACCTTC. It codes for CASSQAIGHHGYTF.

The chain joins TRBV5-4 to TRBJ1-1; 7 bases line up with TRBD1. Losses at the gene ends were 4 bases for V and 3 bases for J; bases not matched to a gene: 3. The germline gives CDR1 SGHNT, CDR2 YYREEE (reference sequence). The CDR3 loop spans 13 amino acids. CDR3 in amino acids: CASSVGGYTEAFF. CDR3 DNA sequence: TGTGCCAGCAGCGTAGGGGGCTACACTGAAGCTTTCTTT.

The chain links TRBV28 to TRBJ2-7, with 7 bases lining up with TRBD2. The CDR3 is made up of 15 amino acids. CDR1 and CDR2 from the germline V gene are MDHEN and SYDVKM. Trimming took 5 bases from V and 7 from J; bases not matched to a gene: 14. The CDR3 coding sequence is TGTGCCAGCAGTCTCCGACTGGCGGGAGCCTGGGAGCAGTACTTC. Its translation is CASSLRLAGAWEQYF. The whole variable domain, filled in from reference TRBV28 and TRBJ2-7, reads DVKVTQSSRYLVKRTGEKVFLECVQDMDHENMFWYRQDPGLGLRLIYFSYDVKMKEKGDIPEGYSVSREKKERFSLILESASTNQTSMYLCASSLRLAGAWEQYFGPGTRLTVT.

In its sample, this clone was seen once. This chain uses TRBV2 with TRBJ1-1; 7 bases match TRBD1. Germline lookup yields CDR1 SNHLY and CDR2 FYNNEI. V trimming: 8 bases; J trimming: 1 base; junction bases outside the gene matches: 4. The CDR3 runs to 13 residues. The CDR3 loop reads CASEGQTNTEAFF. CDR3 in DNA: TGTGCCAGCGAGGGACAGACGAACACTGAAGCTTTCTTT.

The rearrangement joins TRBV11-3 to TRBJ2-7; no reliable D call. The V end was cut by 2 bases, the J end by 2 bases, with 7 bases between. Germline CDR1 and CDR2: SGHNT and YENEEA. This CDR3 contains 13 residues. CDR3 sequence (DNA): TGTGCCAGCAGCTTATCGGCAACCTACGAGCAGTACTTC. Its translation is CASSLSATYEQYF.

The V call is TRBV27, the J call TRBJ2-2; D tentatively fits TRBD1 or TRBD2 (6 bases each). Between the trimmed V and J ends, which lost 6 bases and 0 bases, there was a span of 14 bases. The CDR3 extends over 16 amino acids. Per germline, CDR1 MNHEY and CDR2 SMNVEV (reference sequence). This chain's CDR3 is CASRLQGGPNTGELFF. DNA of the CDR3: TGTGCCAGCAGACTACAGGGAGGCCCGAACACCGGGGAGCTGTTTTTT.

This rearrangement joins TRBV27 to TRBJ1-1; D is unresolved. The ends were cut back, 1 base at V and 6 bases at J, with 9 bases in the middle. The CDR3 is 13 amino acids. CDR1 and CDR2 from the germline V gene are MNHEY and SMNVEV (reference sequence). In DNA, the CDR3 is TGTGCCAGCAGTTTATTGGGCTCATCTGAAGCTTTCTTT. Its translation is CASSLLGSSEAFF.

Details on this clone: The identical CDR3 is also encoded by other nucleotide sequences in the sample. The chain combines TRBV19 with TRBJ1-5; D unclear. CDR1 and CDR2 from the germline V gene are LNHDA and SQIVND (reference sequence). CDR3 length: 15 residues. V dropped 2 bases and J dropped 1 base, with 9 bases sitting between them. The CDR3 reads CASSIFSGSNQPQHF. The DNA for the CDR3 is TGTGCCAGTAGTATATTTTCCGGGAGCAATCAGCCCCAGCATTTT.

A remark on this clone: Other nucleotide sequences from this sample produce the same CDR3. V is TRBV6-5 and J is TRBJ1-1; D not resolved. Trimming left V 6 bases short and J 0 bases short, with 5 bases between. Germline V gene data show CDR1 as MNHEY and CDR2 as SVGAGI. The CDR3 is 12 amino acids. The CDR3 protein is CASSSMNTEAFF. The DNA for the CDR3 is TGTGCCAGCAGCTCCATGAACACTGAAGCTTTCTTT.

This rearrangement joins TRBV27 to TRBJ2-6, with 12 positions matching TRBD1. The CDR3 covers 18 residues. Germline CDR1 reads MNHEY; CDR2 reads SMNVEV (reference sequence). V was pared by 7 bases and J by 2 bases, with 9 bases of the junction left unmatched. CDR3 protein: CASTPGTGGFAGANVLTF. Written as DNA, the CDR3 is TGTGCCAGCACCCCCGGGACAGGGGGCTTCGCTGGGGCCAACGTCCTGACTTTC.

This chain connects TRBV9 to TRBJ2-7, with D unresolved. The CDR3 sequence is 14 residues long. V was cut by 1 base and J by 6 bases, with 14 bases left in between. Looked up from germline, CDR1 is SGDLS and CDR2 is YYNGEE. CDR3 nucleotides: TGTGCCAGCAGCGTAACTTCTCCTGCGCTCGAGCAGTACTTC. As protein: CASSVTSPALEQYF.

The sample holds one count of this clone. The V and J genes are TRBV27 and TRBJ2-1, with D possibly TRBD2 on 5 matching bases. Trimming removed 5 bases at V and 2 bases at J, with 16 bases between. The CDR3 sequence is 16 residues long. Germline V gene data show CDR1 as MNHEY and CDR2 as SMNVEV (reference sequence). This CDR3 is CASSPLRGSPYNEQFF. The DNA for the CDR3 is TGTGCCAGCAGTCCCCTGAGAGGGAGTCCCTACAATGAGCAGTTCTTC.

This chain joins TRBV19 and TRBJ2-7; D uncertain. V dropped 2 bases and J dropped 2 bases, with 10 bases sitting between them. The germline V gene encodes CDR1 LNHDA and CDR2 SQIVND (reference sequence). The CDR3 extends over 14 amino acids. Here the CDR3 reads CASSILGSTYEQYF. The CDR3 DNA sequence: TGTGCCAGTAGTATACTTGGCAGCACCTACGAGCAGTACTTC.

As to this clone: This sample also contains other DNA sequences that code for the same CDR3. The genes are TRBV6-6 and TRBJ2-2; D remains unclear. The CDR3 consists of 11 residues. The V and J ends lost 5 bases and 6 bases respectively, with 4 bases between them. The germline gives CDR1 MNHNY, CDR2 SVGAGI (reference sequence). The CDR3 protein is CASSPPGELFF. CDR3 sequence (DNA): TGTGCCAGCAGTCCCCCCGGGGAGCTGTTTTTT.

The chain has TRBV27 and TRBJ2-3; tentative D call: TRBD2 (6 bases). The V and J ends lost 5 bases and 10 bases respectively, with 13 bases between them. This CDR3 region has 12 residues. Germline V gene lookup returns CDR1 MNHEY and CDR2 SMNVEV (reference sequence). CDR3 amino acids: CASSPTSFSQYF. DNA for the CDR3: TGTGCCAGCAGTCCGACTAGTTTCTCGCAGTATTTT.

The chain links TRBV7-9 to TRBJ2-3, with 11 nucleotides matching TRBD2. Trimming at V came to 3 bases and at J to 3 bases, leaving 5 bases not matched to a gene. This CDR3 contains 16 residues. Germline CDR1 is SEHNR and CDR2 is FQNEAQ (reference sequence). The CDR3 nucleotides are TGTGCCAGCAGCTTCATAGCGGGAGGGCCGACAGATACGCAGTATTTT. Amino acids: CASSFIAGGPTDTQYF. Combining the CDR3 with reference TRBV7-9 and TRBJ2-3 gives the whole variable domain DTGVSQNPRHKITKRGQNVTFRCDPISEHNRLYWYRQTLGQGPEFLTYFQNEAQLEKSRLLSDRFSAERPKGSFSTLEIQRTEQGDSAMYLCASSFIAGGPTDTQYFGPGTRLTVL.